This TCR beta chain was sequenced in a study of shared clonotypes between healthy human individuals. Points from the study as a whole: Of the naive CD4 clonotypes, about 5% were shared across a handful of donors.

The germline V gene encodes CDR1 SGHNT and CDR2 YENEEA. The CDR3 is 15 amino acids. With 4 bases clipped from V and 3 bases from J, the junction kept 4 bases outside the gene matches. In the CD4+ fraction, cells were divided into CD45RA+ naive and CD45RA-negative memory subsets. Generated by immunoSEQ multiplex PCR, the TCRdb table keeps only in-frame clones and is missing some. The sample has roughly 2.4 million clones, around 95% seen once; the top ten hold approximately 0.13%. Regarding this clone: Its matching antigen is unknown.

Source material: naive CD4+ T cells sorted from blood. Subset in this sample: CD45RA+ positively selected. The gene calls are TRBV11-3 and TRBJ2-1; 9 bases align to TRBD2. The clonotype comes from a man aged 18 to 30 in good health. The CDR3: CASSSGTSNYNEQFF. In nucleotides, the CDR3 is TGTGCCAGCAGCTCCGGGACTAGCAACTACAATGAGCAGTTCTTC.